Below are 3 T cell receptor beta chains sequenced from a single sample in a study of monozygotic twins with inflammatory bowel disease. Reanalyzing the 5' RACE reads, TCRdb keeps one entry per CDR3 protein, without DNA. The record lists about 130,000 distinct CDR3 sequences, of which the ten most abundant hold 0.95% to 1.5%. The sequencing sample was made of blood. These receptors originate from a human donor with ulcerative colitis or Crohn's disease, or a healthy co-twin of an affected twin (not recorded which).

The V and J genes are TRBV5-1 and TRBJ2-7; as DNA is missing, the TRBD1 call by TCRdb cannot be tested. From germline, CDR1 is SGHRS and CDR2 YFSETQ. The CDR3 totals 12 residues. The chain's CDR3 is CASSLLQGEQYF.

The V and J genes are TRBV12-3 or TRBV12-4 and TRBJ1-5; the D call of TRBD1 rests on TCRdb alone, since no DNA is present to check it. The CDR3 runs to 14 residues. The CDR3 is CASNRDSVNQPQHF.

The rearrangement joins TRBV4-1 to TRBJ1-2. The CDR3 runs to 14 residues. Looked up from germline, CDR1 is MGHRA and CDR2 is YSYEKL. The CDR3 spells CASSPQAANYGYTF.